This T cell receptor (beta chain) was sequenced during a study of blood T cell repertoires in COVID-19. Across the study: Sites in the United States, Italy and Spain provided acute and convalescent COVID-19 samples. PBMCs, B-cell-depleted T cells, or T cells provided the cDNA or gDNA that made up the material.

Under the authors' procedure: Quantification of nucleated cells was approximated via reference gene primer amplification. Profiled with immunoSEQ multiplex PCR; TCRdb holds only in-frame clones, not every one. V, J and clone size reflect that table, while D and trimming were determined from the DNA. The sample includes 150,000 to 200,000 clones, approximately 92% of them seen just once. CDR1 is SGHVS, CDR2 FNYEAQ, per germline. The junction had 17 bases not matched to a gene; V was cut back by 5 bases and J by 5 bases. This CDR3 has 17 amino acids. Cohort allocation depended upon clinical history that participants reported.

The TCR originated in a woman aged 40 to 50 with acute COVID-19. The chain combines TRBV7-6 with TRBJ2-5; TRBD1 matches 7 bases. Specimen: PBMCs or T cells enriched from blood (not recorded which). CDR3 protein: CASSPPKGTALKETQYF. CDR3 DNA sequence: TGTGCCAGCAGCCCCCCAAAGGGGACAGCCCTTAAGGAGACCCAGTACTTC. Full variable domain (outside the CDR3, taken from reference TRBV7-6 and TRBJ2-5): GAGVSQSPRYKVTKRGQDVALRCDPISGHVSLYWYRQALGQGPEFLTYFNYEAQQDKSGLPNDRFSAERPEGSISTLTIQRTEQRDSAMYRCASSPPKGTALKETQYFGPGTRLLVL.